The source of this T cell receptor (beta chain) is a study of blood T cells in healthy people across ages. General study findings and limits: Estimates of diversity drawn from one million T cells were considered underestimates.

The second PCR ran about 6 to 11 cycles with a sample-barcoded 5' primer and J-beta primers. A template-switch adaptor that had 12 random nucleotides put a tag on each cDNA molecule. Each CDR3 protein is one row after TCRdb ran MiXCR on the 5' RACE reads. The table lists over 1,200,000 distinct CDR3 sequences, around 59% of them singletons. As to this clonotype: Its specificity is unknown.

Germline V gives CDR1 MDHEN, CDR2 SYDVKM. V gave up 4 bases and J gave up 3 bases, with 21 bases separating them. The CDR3 spans 17 residues. The specimen was blood. J is TRBJ1-2 and V is TRBV28; maybe TRBD1 (6 bases). The sequence came from a man between 18 and 29 years old in good health. The CDR3 is CASSSPRQVLLYYGYTF. For the CDR3, the DNA is TGTGCCAGCAGTTCCCCTCGACAGGTTTTGCTATACTATGGCTACACCTTC.